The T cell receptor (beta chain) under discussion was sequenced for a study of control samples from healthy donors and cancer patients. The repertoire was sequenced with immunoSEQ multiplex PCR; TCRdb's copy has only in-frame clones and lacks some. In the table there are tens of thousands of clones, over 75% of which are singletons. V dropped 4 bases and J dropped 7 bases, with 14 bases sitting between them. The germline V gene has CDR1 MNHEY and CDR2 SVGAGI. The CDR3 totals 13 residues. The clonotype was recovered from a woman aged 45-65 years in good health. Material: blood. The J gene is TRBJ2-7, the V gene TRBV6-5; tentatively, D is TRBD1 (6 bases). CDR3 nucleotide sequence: TGTGCCAGCAGTTTTACAGGGTTGGAAGAGCAGTACTTC. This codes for CASSFTGLEEQYF.